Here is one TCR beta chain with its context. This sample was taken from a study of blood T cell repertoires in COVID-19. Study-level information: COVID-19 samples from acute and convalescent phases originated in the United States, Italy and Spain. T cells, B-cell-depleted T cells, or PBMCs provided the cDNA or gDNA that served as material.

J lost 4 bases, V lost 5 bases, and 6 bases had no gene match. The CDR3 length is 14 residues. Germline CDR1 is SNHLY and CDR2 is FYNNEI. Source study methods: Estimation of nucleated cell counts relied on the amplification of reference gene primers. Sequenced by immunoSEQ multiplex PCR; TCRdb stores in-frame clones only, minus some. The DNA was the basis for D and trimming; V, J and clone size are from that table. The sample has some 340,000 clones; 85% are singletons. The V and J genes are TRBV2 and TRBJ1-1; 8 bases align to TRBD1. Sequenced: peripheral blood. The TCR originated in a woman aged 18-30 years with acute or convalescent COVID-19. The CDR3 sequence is CASSYATGGTEAFF. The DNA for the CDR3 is TGTGCCAGCAGTTACGCCACAGGGGGCACTGAAGCTTTCTTT.